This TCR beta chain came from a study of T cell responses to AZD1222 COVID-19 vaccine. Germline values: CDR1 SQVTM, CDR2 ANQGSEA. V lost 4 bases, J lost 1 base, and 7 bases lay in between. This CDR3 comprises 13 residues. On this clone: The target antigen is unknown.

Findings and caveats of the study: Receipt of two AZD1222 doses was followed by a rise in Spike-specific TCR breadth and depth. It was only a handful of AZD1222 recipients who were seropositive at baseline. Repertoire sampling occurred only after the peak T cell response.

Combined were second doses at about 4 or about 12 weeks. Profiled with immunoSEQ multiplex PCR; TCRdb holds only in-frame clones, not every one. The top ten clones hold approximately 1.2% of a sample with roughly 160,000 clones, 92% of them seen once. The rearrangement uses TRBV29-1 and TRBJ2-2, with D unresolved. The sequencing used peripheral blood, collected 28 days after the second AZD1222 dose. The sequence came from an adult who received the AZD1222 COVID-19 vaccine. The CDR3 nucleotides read TGCAGCGTTGGAAGGCGGAACACCGGGGAGCTGTTTTTT. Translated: CSVGRRNTGELFF.